This entry describes one T cell receptor (beta chain). This entry is derived from a study of sequential checkpoint blockade in melanoma. Study at large: After both sequences, patients received maintenance nivolumab.

Profiled with immunoSEQ multiplex PCR; TCRdb holds only in-frame clones, not every one. This table holds around 34,000 clones, around 82% found once. CDR1 and CDR2 from the germline V gene are MNHNY and SVGAGI (reference sequence). Trimming cost V 0 bases and J 5 bases, with 10 bases left between them. The CDR3 runs 14 residues. Noted treatment: randomized to nivolumab then ipilimumab (arm A) or the reverse (arm B). Live CD3+CD8+ CD19− CD56− cells were sorted from PBMCs. This receptor was taken from a human donor with melanoma. This sample comprised CD8+ T cells sorted from blood (inferred from file names), obtained from a patient given nivolumab and ipilimumab in sequence. This chain connects TRBV6-6 to TRBJ2-5; D is possibly TRBD2 (5 bases). The CDR3 loop reads CASSYSEGWETQYF. CDR3 sequence (DNA): TGTGCCAGCAGTTACTCAGAGGGCTGGGAGACCCAGTACTTC.